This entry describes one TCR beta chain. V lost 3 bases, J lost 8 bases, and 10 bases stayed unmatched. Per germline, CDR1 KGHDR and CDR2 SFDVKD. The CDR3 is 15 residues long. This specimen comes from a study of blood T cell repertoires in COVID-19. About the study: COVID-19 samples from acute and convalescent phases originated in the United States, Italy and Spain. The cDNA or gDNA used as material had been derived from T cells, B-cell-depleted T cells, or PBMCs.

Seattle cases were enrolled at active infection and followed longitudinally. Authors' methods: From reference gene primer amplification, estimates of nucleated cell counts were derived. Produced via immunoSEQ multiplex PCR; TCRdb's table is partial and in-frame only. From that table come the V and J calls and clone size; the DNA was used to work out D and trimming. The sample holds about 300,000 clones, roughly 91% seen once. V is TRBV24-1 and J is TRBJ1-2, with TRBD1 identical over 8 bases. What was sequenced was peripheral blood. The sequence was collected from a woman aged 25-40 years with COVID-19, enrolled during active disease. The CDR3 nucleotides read TGTGCCACCAGTGATCATACGACAGGGGTTAGGGGCTACACCTTC. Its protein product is CATSDHTTGVRGYTF.